This T cell receptor beta chain was sequenced during a study of blood T cell repertoires in COVID-19 (dated by TCRdb to about 2020). Describing the broader study: The collaborator samples originated in the United States, Italy and Spain and spanned the acute and convalescent phases of COVID-19. The material from the prospective study consisted of cDNA or gDNA derived from T cells, B-cell-depleted T cells, or PBMCs. The dataset comprised deeply sampled blood TCRbeta repertoires from subjects exposed to, actively infected with, or recovered from COVID-19. A freely available public database, intended as a resource for researchers studying the immune response to SARS-CoV-2, is where the repertoires were released. Samples were obtained from the ongoing ImmuneRACE study (first 160 participants) and from over 1,000 subjects provided by 6 global collaborators. Nearly every sample came with metadata listing a de-identified subject ID, COVID-19 status, age in years and sex. Where available, HLA class I and class II types were taken from metadata supplied by the sample provider and were not determined by assay-based typing. Broader findings and caveats from the paper: The quantity of clinical and demographic metadata differed by source and by participant and was supplied without curation.

Of note for this clone: Its cognate antigen has yet to be identified. Base qualities are not provided; no much larger clone lies one nucleotide away.

The collaborating institutions used their own protocols to collect whole blood in K2EDTA tubes. Collaborator samples were shipped for TCRbeta analysis as frozen whole blood, isolated PBMCs, or DNA extracted from either sample type. CDR1 DFQATT and CDR2 SNEGSKA are derived from the germline V gene (reference sequence). From the cysteine up to the phenylalanine, the CDR3 has a length of 14 residues. The kept DNA is CDR3 alone, 42 bases in frame from the first base. From V the trimming removes 3 bases and from J it removes 2 bases, while the gene matches leave 6 bases of the junction unaccounted for. The immunoSEQ Assay, a bias-controlled multiplex PCR, was used to amplify TCRbeta CDR3 regions from genomic DNA. As for the original processing: Within the assay, amplification of reference gene primers was used to estimate how many nucleated cells each sample contained. To quantify the absolute abundance of each unique TCRbeta CDR3 rearrangement, sequence reads were collapsed and filtered. Productive Simpson clonality was computed per sample as the square root of Simpson's diversity index over productive rearrangements. TCRdb's version of the immuneACCESS table is confined to in-frame rearrangements and falls short of the full clone set. An unresolved V gene accounts for under half of the shortfall where checked; the remainder is of unknown origin. V, J and clone size are taken as reported in that table, and D and trimming were inferred from the DNA itself. The sample has roughly 120,000 clones on record, 75% to 90% of them singletons. The ten largest clones take up 2% to 2.5% of the sample.

Sequencing used peripheral blood. The V gene is TRBV20-1 and the J gene is TRBJ2-5, and 7 junctional nucleotides match TRBD1. The sequence was collected from a man aged 25 to 45 with acute or convalescent COVID-19. The CDR3 protein is CSASRGQLQETQYF. At the DNA level, the sequence is TGCAGTGCTAGTAGGGGACAGCTACAAGAGACCCAGTACTTC.